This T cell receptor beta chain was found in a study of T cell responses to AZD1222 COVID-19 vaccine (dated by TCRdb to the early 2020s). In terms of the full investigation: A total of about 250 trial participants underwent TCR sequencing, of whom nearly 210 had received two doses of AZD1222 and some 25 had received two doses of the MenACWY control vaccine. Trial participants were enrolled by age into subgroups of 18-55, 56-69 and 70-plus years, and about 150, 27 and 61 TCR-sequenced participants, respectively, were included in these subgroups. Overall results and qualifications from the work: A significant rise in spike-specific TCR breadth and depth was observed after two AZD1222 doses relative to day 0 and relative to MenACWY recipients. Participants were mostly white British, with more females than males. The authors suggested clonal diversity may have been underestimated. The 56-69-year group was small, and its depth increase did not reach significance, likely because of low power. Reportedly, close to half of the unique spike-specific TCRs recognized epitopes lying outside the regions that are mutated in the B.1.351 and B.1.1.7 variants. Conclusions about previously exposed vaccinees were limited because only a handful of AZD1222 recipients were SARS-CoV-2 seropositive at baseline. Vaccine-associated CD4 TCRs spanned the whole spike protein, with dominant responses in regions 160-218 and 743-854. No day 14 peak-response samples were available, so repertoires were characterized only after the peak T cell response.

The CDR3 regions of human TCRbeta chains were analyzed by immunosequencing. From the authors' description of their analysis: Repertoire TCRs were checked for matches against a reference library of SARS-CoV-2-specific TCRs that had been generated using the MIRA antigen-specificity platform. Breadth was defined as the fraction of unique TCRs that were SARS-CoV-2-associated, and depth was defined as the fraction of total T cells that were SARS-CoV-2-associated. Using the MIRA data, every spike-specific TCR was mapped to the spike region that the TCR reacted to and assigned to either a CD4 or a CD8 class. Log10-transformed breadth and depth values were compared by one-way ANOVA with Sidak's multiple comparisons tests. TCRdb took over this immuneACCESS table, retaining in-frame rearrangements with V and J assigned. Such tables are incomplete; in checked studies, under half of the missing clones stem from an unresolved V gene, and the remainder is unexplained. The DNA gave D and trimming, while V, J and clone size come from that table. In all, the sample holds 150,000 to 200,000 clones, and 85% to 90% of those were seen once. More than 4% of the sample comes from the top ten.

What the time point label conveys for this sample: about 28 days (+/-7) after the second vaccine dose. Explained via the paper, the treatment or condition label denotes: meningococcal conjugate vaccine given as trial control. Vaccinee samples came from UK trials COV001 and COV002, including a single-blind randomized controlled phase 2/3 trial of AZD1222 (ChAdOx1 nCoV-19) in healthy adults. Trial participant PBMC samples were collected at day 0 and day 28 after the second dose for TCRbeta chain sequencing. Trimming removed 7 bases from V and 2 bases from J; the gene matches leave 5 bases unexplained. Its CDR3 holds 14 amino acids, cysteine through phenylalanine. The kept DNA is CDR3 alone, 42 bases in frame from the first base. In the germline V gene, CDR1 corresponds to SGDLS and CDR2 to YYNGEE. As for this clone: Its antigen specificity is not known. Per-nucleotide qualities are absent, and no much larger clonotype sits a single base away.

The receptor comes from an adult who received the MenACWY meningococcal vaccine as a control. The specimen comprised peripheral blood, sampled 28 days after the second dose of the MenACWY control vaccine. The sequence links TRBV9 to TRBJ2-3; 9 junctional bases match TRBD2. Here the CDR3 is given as CASAAGGYTDTQYF. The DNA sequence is TGTGCCAGCGCTGCGGGAGGGTACACAGATACGCAGTATTTT.